These 30 T cell receptor beta chains share one sample of origin, sequenced in a study of spatial heterogeneity in lung cancer. TCRdb fed the 5' RACE reads into MiXCR, producing one record per CDR3 protein. Found here are about 18,000 distinct CDR3 sequences, more than 5.5% of them singletons; the top ten hold around 3.7%. Study results and limitations: It was found that expanded intratumoral alpha and beta TCR counts tracked tumor mutation counts.

Antigen specificity for these receptors is unknown. The time point is: sample taken at primary tumor resection. The sequencing here drew on lung tumor tissue, taken at surgery. The receptors were gathered from a female donor with early-stage non-small cell lung cancer.

This clonotype is medium-sized in the sample. V is TRBV20-1 and J is TRBJ1-4, with D perhaps TRBD1 (6 bases). Per the germline V gene, CDR1 is DFQATT and CDR2 is SNEGSKA (reference sequence). The CDR3 is made up of 14 amino acids. V was shortened by 3 bases and J by 6 bases, with 14 bases between the two germline ends. The CDR3: CSASAGAGDEKLFF. The CDR3 bases are TGCAGTGCTAGCGCAGGGGCGGGTGATGAAAAACTGTTTTTT.

This sequence joins TRBV3-1 and TRBJ1-1; 7 bases are a match to TRBD1. Trimming took 4 bases from V and 7 from J; bases not matched to a gene: 15. The CDR3 is made up of 16 amino acids. Germline V CDR1 and CDR2: LGHDT, YNNKEL (reference sequence). CDR3 sequence (DNA): TGTGCCAGCAGCCCCAGGACAGGATCCTTCCGGGTTGAAGCTTTCTTT. The encoded protein is CASSPRTGSFRVEAFF. Variable domain in full (rest from reference TRBV3-1 and TRBJ1-1): DTAVSQTPKYLVTQMGNDKSIKCEQNLGHDTMYWYKQDSKKFLKIMFSYNNKELIINETVPNRFSPKSPDKAHLNLHINSLELGDSAVYFCASSPRTGSFRVEAFFGQGTRLTVV.

This clonotype was seen repeatedly, ten times or more. CDR3 coding DNA: TGTGCCAGCAGACGTCCTTATGGGCGCTCCTATGGCTACACCTTC. The encoded protein is CASRRPYGRSYGYTF. This chain connects TRBV27 to TRBJ1-2, with no clear D. The length of the CDR3 is 15 residues. V gave up 6 bases and J gave up 4 bases, with 18 bases separating them. The V gene's germline CDR1 is MNHEY and CDR2 SMNVEV (reference sequence).

This clonotype is categorized as medium-sized (0.01 to 0.1%). V gene TRBV2 combines with J gene TRBJ1-2; no reliable D call. CDR3 length: 13 residues. In germline, CDR1 is SNHLY, CDR2 FYNNEI. The germline V and J ends were trimmed by 1 base and 4 bases, with 7 bases remaining between them. CDR3 sequence: CASSEGRRYGYTF. The CDR3 bases are TGTGCCAGCAGTGAAGGCAGACGCTATGGCTACACCTTC.

This clonotype was observed a few times. A read error may be the cause here, since a much bigger clone is one base away. The J gene is TRBJ1-6, the V gene TRBV4-2; 7 nucleotides line up with TRBD1. The V segment lost 3 bases and the J segment 6 bases; nucleotides outside the gene matches: 5. Looked up from germline, CDR1 is LGHNA and CDR2 is YNFKEQ. The CDR3 length is 15 residues. This CDR3 is CASSQVGTANSPLHF. The CDR3 DNA sequence: TGTGCCAGCAGCCAGGTCGGGACAGCTAATTCACCCCTCCACTTT.

The chain employs TRBV20-1 and TRBJ2-4, with D possibly TRBD1 on 5 matching bases. CDR3 size: 12 residues. The V end was cut by 3 bases, the J end by 8 bases, with 11 bases between. Germline V lookup: CDR1 DFQATT, CDR2 SNEGSKA (reference sequence). CDR3 in amino acids: CSARSGMDIQYF. The CDR3 coding sequence is TGCAGTGCTAGGTCAGGGATGGACATTCAGTACTTC.

There are a few counts of this clonotype. The chain employs TRBV5-5 and TRBJ1-2; TRBD1 matches at 7 bases. This CDR3 comprises 15 residues. The junction had 4 bases not matched to a gene; V was cut back by 0 bases and J by 2 bases. Germline values: CDR1 SGHKS, CDR2 YYEKEE (reference sequence). CDR3 sequence (DNA): TGTGCCAGCAGCTTGGACCCGGGACAGAACTATGGCTACACCTTC. Translation gives CASSLDPGQNYGYTF.

This clonotype was recorded many times. The chain combines TRBV30 with TRBJ2-3; 11 bases agree with TRBD2. The CDR3 has 15 amino acids. Germline V gene data show CDR1 as GTSNPN and CDR2 as SVGIG (reference sequence). V dropped 4 bases and J dropped 0; count of bases not matched to a gene: 3. CDR3 residues: CAWTGTSGSTDTQYF. The CDR3 DNA sequence: TGTGCCTGGACCGGGACTAGCGGCAGCACAGATACGCAGTATTTT.

This clonotype was detected ten times or more. The chain combines TRBV20-1 with TRBJ1-3; no reliable D call. Germline-derived CDR1 and CDR2 are DFQATT and SNEGSKA (reference sequence). The CDR3 is 13 amino acids. Deletions cut 5 bases from V and 1 base from J, with 9 bases between. CDR3 DNA sequence: TGCAGTGCTCCGGGAAGGTCTGGAAACACCATATATTTT. Protein product: CSAPGRSGNTIYF.

This clonotype was counted at least ten times. The CDR3 is CASSPDRGFGYTF. For the CDR3, the DNA is TGTGCCAGCAGTCCCGACAGGGGGTTTGGCTACACCTTC. This sequence joins TRBV7-2 and TRBJ1-2; 9 bases match TRBD1. CDR1 and CDR2 (germline): SGHTA, FQGNSA. Trimming removed 6 bases from V and 7 bases from J; junction bases left unmatched: 6. There are 13 residues in the CDR3.

This clonotype appeared many times. V gene TRBV20-1 combines with J gene TRBJ2-7; 7 nucleotides agree with TRBD2. The CDR3 extends over 13 amino acids. Per the germline V gene, CDR1 is DFQATT and CDR2 is SNEGSKA (reference sequence). The J segment lost 5 bases and the V segment lost 6 bases, leaving 10 bases of the junction unmatched. Here the CDR3 DNA reads TGCAGTGCGGCCCGGACTAGTGAAGACGAGCAGTACTTC. Its translation: CSAARTSEDEQYF.

This clonotype came up many times. The V and J genes are TRBV12-3 or TRBV12-4 and TRBJ2-7; 8 bases fit TRBD1. V shed 3 bases, J shed 2 bases, and the junction held 3 bases outside the gene matches. This CDR3 spans 14 amino acids. CDR3 nucleotide sequence: TGTGCCAGCAGTTTTTGGGACAGGACCTACGAGCAGTACTTC. This encodes CASSFWDRTYEQYF.

By share, this clonotype ranks as medium-sized. This sequence joins TRBV24-1 and TRBJ1-5, with D maybe TRBD1 (5 bases). Germline-derived CDR1 and CDR2 are KGHDR and SFDVKD. V lost 7 bases to trimming and J lost 3 bases, with 12 bases between them. CDR3 length: 14 amino acids. Written as DNA, the CDR3 is TGTGCCACCAGCCCAGGGAACCTCAATCAGCCCCAGCATTTT. It encodes CATSPGNLNQPQHF.

In its sample, this clonotype was seen many times. The chain links TRBV29-1 to TRBJ2-7, with D possibly matching TRBD1 (6 bases). From germline, CDR1 is SQVTM and CDR2 ANQGSEA. The CDR3 runs 15 residues. The V end was cut by 4 bases, the J end by 2 bases, with 18 bases between. The CDR3 DNA sequence: TGCAGCGTTGTCCAGGGGACCCACCACCCCTACGAGCAGTACTTC. Protein product: CSVVQGTHHPYEQYF.

Many counts were recorded for this clonotype. This chain links TRBV27 with TRBJ2-2, with D hard to call. V was trimmed by 5 bases and J by 7 bases, leaving 8 bases between them. Germline V gene sequence: CDR1 MNHEY, CDR2 SMNVEV (reference sequence). This CDR3 is 12 amino acids long. In DNA form, the CDR3 reads TGTGCCAGCAGTGGGCATATCGGGGAGCTGTTTTTT. Protein: CASSGHIGELFF.

CDR3 in amino acids: CASSFGPGANIQYF. CDR3 sequence (DNA): TGTGCCAGCAGTTTTGGTCCAGGGGCGAACATTCAGTACTTC. The chain carries TRBV27 and TRBJ2-4; D is perhaps TRBD1 (6 bases). Germline-derived CDR1 and CDR2 are MNHEY and SMNVEV (reference sequence). V was pared by 3 bases and J by 7 bases, with 13 bases between. The CDR3 loop spans 14 amino acids.

This clonotype was seen ten or more times. The rearrangement links TRBV20-1 to TRBJ2-1; 7 bases agree with TRBD2. After removal of 0 bases from V and 6 bases from J, the junction contained 5 bases not matched to a gene. Germline V gives CDR1 DFQATT, CDR2 SNEGSKA (reference sequence). The CDR3 extends over 14 amino acids. CDR3: CSARDSGGSNEQFF. The CDR3 nucleotides are TGCAGTGCTAGAGATAGTGGCGGGAGCAATGAGCAGTTCTTC.

There are many counts of this clonotype. This chain joins TRBV7-6 and TRBJ2-1; D is undetermined. V lost 4 bases to trimming and J lost 0 bases, with 13 bases between them. This CDR3 comprises 16 residues. CDR1 SGHVS and CDR2 FNYEAQ come from the germline V gene. The CDR3: CASSWGAARSYNEQFF. Written as DNA, the CDR3 is TGTGCCAGCAGCTGGGGTGCGGCACGCTCCTACAATGAGCAGTTCTTC.

This clonotype showed up many times. Here the CDR3 omits its conserved ending phenylalanine or tryptophan, so a read error is the likely source. The limits of the CDR3 on the DNA are not certain, so only TCRdb's listed CDR3 is given. CDR3 loop: CSAPWGRGPVA. The J gene is TRBJ1-1, the V gene TRBV20-1; the D call TRBD1 from the table was never checked on the DNA. Looked up from germline, CDR1 is DFQATT and CDR2 is SNEGSKA (reference sequence). Termini included, the CDR3 measures 11 amino acids.

This clonotype was seen more than once but under ten times. V usage is TRBV28 and J usage is TRBJ2-2; perhaps TRBD2 as D (6 bases). The CDR3 is made up of 12 amino acids. Germline V CDR1 and CDR2: MDHEN, SYDVKM. The V end lost 7 bases, the J end lost 5 bases, and 8 bases lay between the germline ends. The CDR3 here is CASTGRTGELFF. DNA for the CDR3: TGTGCCAGCACAGGGAGGACCGGGGAGCTGTTTTTT.

By sample fraction, this clonotype is medium-sized. V is TRBV11-2 and J is TRBJ2-7; 10 bases are shared with TRBD1. The CDR3 is 15 amino acids. The germline gives CDR1 SGHAT, CDR2 FQNNGV. The V gene end was trimmed by 5 bases and the J gene end by 4 bases; junction bases not matched to a gene: 8. The CDR3 DNA follows: TGTGCCAGCAGCCTTCGGGACAGGGGAAGGTACGAGCAGTACTTC. The encoded protein is CASSLRDRGRYEQYF.

CDR3 in amino acids: CASSLTGRATDTQYF. The CDR3 nucleotides are TGTGCCAGCAGCTTAACGGGAAGGGCCACAGATACGCAGTATTTT. The rearrangement joins TRBV7-2 to TRBJ2-3; weak D call: TRBD2 (5 bases). The CDR3 sequence is 15 residues long. V was cut by 2 bases and J by 2 bases, with 11 bases left in between. CDR1 and CDR2 from the germline V gene are SGHTA and FQGNSA.

This clonotype has a count of ten or more. The CDR3 region is CASSVGSGANTGELFF. The CDR3 DNA reads TGTGCCAGCAGCGTAGGATCGGGGGCGAACACCGGGGAGCTGTTTTTT. This chain uses TRBV9 with TRBJ2-2; TRBD2 is a possible D gene (6 bases). The CDR3 runs 16 residues. Germline V lookup: CDR1 SGDLS, CDR2 YYNGEE. V was trimmed by 0 bases and J by 0 bases, leaving 9 bases between them.

This clonotype was counted at least ten times. The chain joins TRBV30 to TRBJ1-1; D unclear. V was shortened by 3 bases and J by 1 base, with 18 bases between the two germline ends. Germline V CDR1 and CDR2: GTSNPN, SVGIG (reference sequence). This CDR3 has 16 residues. CDR3 DNA sequence: TGTGCCTGGAGCTTGGGCCGTCTAACCCCGAACACTGAAGCTTTCTTT. Translation: CAWSLGRLTPNTEAFF. Full variable domain (missing parts from reference TRBV30 and TRBJ1-1): SQTIHQWPATLVQPVGSPLSLECTVEGTSNPNLYWYRQAAGRGLQLLFYSVGIGQISSEVPQNLSASRPQDRQFILSSKKLLLSDSGFYLCAWSLGRLTPNTEAFFGQGTRLTVV.

This clonotype is labeled as medium-sized. The V gene is TRBV4-3, the J gene TRBJ2-3; a weak D match, TRBD1 (6 bases). The CDR3 runs to 14 residues. Germline V gives CDR1 LGHNA, CDR2 YSLEER. The V and J ends lost 4 bases and 2 bases respectively, with 10 bases between them. This CDR3 is CASSPTGITDTQYF. DNA of the CDR3: TGCGCCAGCAGCCCGACAGGAATCACAGATACGCAGTATTTT.

This clonotype was seen at least ten times. The V and J genes are TRBV20-1 and TRBJ2-3, with 10 nucleotides matching TRBD2. The CDR3 sequence is 15 residues long. J gave up 6 bases and V 4 bases, and 10 bases lay outside the gene matches. CDR1 is DFQATT, CDR2 SNEGSKA, per germline (reference sequence). CDR3 protein: CSAKPFSGGLDTQYF. The CDR3 DNA reads as TGCAGTGCTAAACCCTTTAGCGGGGGGTTGGATACGCAGTATTTT.

The V and J genes are TRBV27 and TRBJ1-1; D unresolved. Germline loops: CDR1 MNHEY, CDR2 SMNVEV (reference sequence). The CDR3 has 15 residues. V lost 2 bases to trimming and J lost 0 bases, with 10 bases between them. As DNA, the CDR3 is TGTGCCAGCAGTTTAACTGCCGGTGTGAACACTGAAGCTTTCTTT. Translated: CASSLTAGVNTEAFF.

This clonotype was recorded many times. The V gene is TRBV7-2, the J gene TRBJ1-2; D gene unclear. Germline V gives CDR1 SGHTA, CDR2 FQGNSA. The CDR3 totals 14 residues. Trimming shortened V by 0 bases and J by 8 bases, and 13 bases separated the two germline ends. The CDR3 sequence: CASSLAGVAWGYTF. The CDR3 DNA is TGTGCCAGCAGCTTAGCTGGGGTTGCATGGGGCTACACCTTC.

This clonotype is labeled medium-sized (0.01 to 0.1%). V usage is TRBV20-1 and J usage is TRBJ2-1; no firm D call. This CDR3 has 12 residues. Per germline, CDR1 DFQATT and CDR2 SNEGSKA (reference sequence). V was clipped by 4 bases and J by 3 bases, with 7 bases between them. The DNA for the CDR3 is TGCAGTGCTACAGGCAGCTACAATGAGCAGTTCTTC. Translated, it gives CSATGSYNEQFF.

At least ten counts were recorded for this clonotype. The chain carries TRBV3-1 and TRBJ2-7, with TRBD2 matching 7 bases. Germline CDR1 LGHDT, CDR2 YNNKEL (reference sequence). The trim removed 6 bases at V and 2 bases at J, leaving 4 bases unmatched. This CDR3 spans 13 amino acids. Written as DNA, the CDR3 is TGTGCCAGCAGGGGGGGGTCGACCTACGAGCAGTACTTC. It specifies CASRGGSTYEQYF.